This T cell receptor (beta chain) was recorded in a study of blood T cells in healthy people across ages. Study-wide background: Template switching recovered approximately one barcoded beta molecule for every two T cells.

A second PCR, run for about 6 to 12 cycles, used a sample-barcoded 5' primer plus a J-beta primer mix. TCRdb re-called the 5' RACE reads with MiXCR, one entry per CDR3 protein. The sample holds 890,000 or so distinct CDR3 sequences, roughly 60% seen once. Germline assignment: CDR1 SGHKS and CDR2 YYEKEE (reference sequence). The V gene lost 0 bases and the J gene lost 3 bases, with 13 bases spanning the gap. The CDR3 contains 15 residues. The origin of this receptor is a man in his thirties or forties in good health. Specimen: blood. The V and J genes are TRBV5-5 and TRBJ2-7; maybe TRBD2 (6 bases). CDR3 DNA: TGTGCCAGCAGCTTGGCCGGGGGTTATGGCTACGAGCAGTACTTC. Amino acids: CASSLAGGYGYEQYF.